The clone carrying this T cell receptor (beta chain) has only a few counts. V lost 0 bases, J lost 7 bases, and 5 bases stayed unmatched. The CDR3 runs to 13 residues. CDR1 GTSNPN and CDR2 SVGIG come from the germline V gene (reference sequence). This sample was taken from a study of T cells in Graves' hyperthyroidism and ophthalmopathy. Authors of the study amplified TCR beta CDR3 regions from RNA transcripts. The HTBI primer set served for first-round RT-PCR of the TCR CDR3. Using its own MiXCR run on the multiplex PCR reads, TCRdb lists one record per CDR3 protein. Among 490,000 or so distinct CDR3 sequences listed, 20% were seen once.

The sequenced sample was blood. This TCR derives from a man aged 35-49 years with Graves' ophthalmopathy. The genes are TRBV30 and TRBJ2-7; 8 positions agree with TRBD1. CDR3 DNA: TGTGCCTGGAGTGTCCAGGGGGCGGGGGAGCAGTACTTC. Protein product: CAWSVQGAGEQYF. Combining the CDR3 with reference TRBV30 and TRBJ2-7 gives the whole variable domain SQTIHQWPATLVQPVGSPLSLECTVEGTSNPNLYWYRQAAGRGLQLLFYSVGIGQISSEVPQNLSASRPQDRQFILSSKKLLLSDSGFYLCAWSVQGAGEQYFGPGTRLTVT.